The clone carrying this TCR beta chain has just one count. Its antigen is currently unknown. Trimming took 2 bases from V and 3 from J, leaving 13 bases between them. Germline assignment: CDR1 KGHDR and CDR2 SFDVKD. The CDR3 is 15 residues long. The data belong to a study of T cell responses to AZD1222 COVID-19 vaccine. Notes on the study in general: In all cases, repertoires were sampled only after the peak T cell response. Increased Spike-specific TCR breadth and depth were observed after two AZD1222 doses.

Sequencing used immunoSEQ multiplex PCR; TCRdb keeps in-frame clones, though not all of them. The table records 83,000 or so clones, 85% to 90% of them present only once. The material sequenced was peripheral blood, taken on day 0 of MenACWY control vaccination. The chain links TRBV24-1 to TRBJ2-7; D may be TRBD1 (5 bases). The receptor was derived from an adult in good health. This CDR3 reads CATSDSKQGNYEQYF. The CDR3 DNA is TGTGCCACCAGTGATTCCAAGCAGGGAAACTACGAGCAGTACTTC.